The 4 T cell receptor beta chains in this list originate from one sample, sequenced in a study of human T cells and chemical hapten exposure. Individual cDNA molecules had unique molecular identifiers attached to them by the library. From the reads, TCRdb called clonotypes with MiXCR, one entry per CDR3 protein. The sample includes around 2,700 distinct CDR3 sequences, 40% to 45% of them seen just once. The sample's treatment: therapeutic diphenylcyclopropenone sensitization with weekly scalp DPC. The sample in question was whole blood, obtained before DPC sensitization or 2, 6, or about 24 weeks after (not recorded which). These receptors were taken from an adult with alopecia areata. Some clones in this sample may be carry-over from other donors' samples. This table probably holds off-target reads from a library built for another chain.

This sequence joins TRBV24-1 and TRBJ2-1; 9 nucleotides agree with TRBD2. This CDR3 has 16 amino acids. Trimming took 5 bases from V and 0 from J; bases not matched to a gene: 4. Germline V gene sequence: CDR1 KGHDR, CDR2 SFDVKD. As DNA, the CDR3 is TGTGCCACCAGTGCCCTTAGCGGGAGCTCCTACAATGAGCAGTTCTTC. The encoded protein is CATSALSGSSYNEQFF.

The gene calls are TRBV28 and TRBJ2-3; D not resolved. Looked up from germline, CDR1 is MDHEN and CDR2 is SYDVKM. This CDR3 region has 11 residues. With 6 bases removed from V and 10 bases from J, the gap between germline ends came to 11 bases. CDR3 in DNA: TGTGCCAGCAGCACCTATGGGGCGCAGTATTTT. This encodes CASSTYGAQYF.

The CDR3 DNA sequence: TGTGCCGCCTCGGGAGACCAAGAGACCCAGTACTTC. Its translation is CAASGDQETQYF. The chain carries TRBV28 and TRBJ2-5, with a weak D call TRBD2 (6 bases). The germline V and J ends were trimmed by 11 bases and 0 bases, with 10 bases remaining between them. CDR3 length: 12 amino acids. CDR1 and CDR2 (germline): MDHEN, SYDVKM.

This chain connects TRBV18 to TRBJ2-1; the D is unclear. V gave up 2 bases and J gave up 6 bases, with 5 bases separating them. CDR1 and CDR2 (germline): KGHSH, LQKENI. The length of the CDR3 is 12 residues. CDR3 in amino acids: CASSPGSNEQFF. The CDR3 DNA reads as TGTGCCAGCTCACCAGGGTCCAATGAGCAGTTCTTC.